This TCR beta chain was recorded in a study of blood T cell repertoires in COVID-19 (dated by TCRdb to 2019 to 2021). A note on the overall study: The collaborator samples originated in the United States, Italy and Spain and spanned the acute and convalescent phases of COVID-19. The prospective study material was composed of cDNA or gDNA derived from T cells, B-cell-depleted T cells, or PBMCs. The repertoires were made available in a free public database intended to serve as a resource for research on the immune response to SARS-CoV-2. Sample metadata almost always included a de-identified subject ID, COVID-19 status, age in years and sex. Where available, HLA class I and class II types were obtained from metadata supplied by the sample provider rather than from assay-based typing. Samples were obtained from the ongoing ImmuneRACE study (first 160 participants) and from over 1,000 subjects provided by 6 global collaborators. Subjects who had been exposed to COVID-19, were actively infected with it, or had recovered from it provided the deeply sampled blood TCRbeta repertoires that made up the dataset. Study-wide findings and limitations: The quantity of clinical and demographic metadata differed by source and by participant and was supplied without curation.

The CDR3 numbers 15 residues from cysteine through phenylalanine. The only DNA kept is the CDR3, 45 bases in frame from the first base. Trimming removed 5 bases from V and 4 bases from J; the gene matches leave 9 bases unexplained. Taken from the germline V gene (reference sequence), the CDR1 and CDR2 loops are SEHNR and FQNEAQ. In regard to this clone: Its target antigen remains unknown. Nothing much larger sits one base from this clone, and base qualities are not available.

The immunoSEQ Assay, a bias-controlled multiplex PCR, was used to amplify TCRbeta CDR3 regions from genomic DNA. Under the source paper's analysis protocol: Nucleated cell counts per sample were estimated from amplification of reference gene primers within the assay. To quantify the absolute abundance of each unique TCRbeta CDR3 rearrangement, sequence reads were collapsed and filtered. For each sample, productive Simpson clonality was calculated as the square root of Simpson's diversity index over productive rearrangements. Entries here come from immuneACCESS through TCRdb and include only in-frame sequences with V and J called. Some clones fail to appear in such tables; in the studies checked, an unresolved V gene covers under half of the shortfall, and the cause of the remainder is unknown. V and J calls and clone size are given by that table; D and trimming were obtained from the DNA. The sample includes approximately 180,000 clones, with roughly 85% observed a single time. Around a fifth of the sample goes to the ten largest clones.

Each collaborating institution followed its own protocols to collect whole blood in K2EDTA tubes. For TCRbeta analysis, collaborators shipped samples as frozen whole blood, isolated PBMCs, or DNA extracted from either of those sample types. This clonotype was sampled from a man in his 60s with active or convalescent COVID-19. Specimen: peripheral blood. Recombination connected TRBV7-9 to TRBJ1-2, and TRBD1 aligns with 8 junction nucleotides. The nucleotides are TGTGCCAGCAGCGGTAACCTGGGACAGGTCTATGGCTACACCTTC. Its amino acids are CASSGNLGQVYGYTF.